These 22 T cell receptor beta chains were all obtained from the same sample, sequenced in a study of blood T cell repertoires in COVID-19. Clones were sequenced by immunoSEQ multiplex PCR, and TCRdb holds only the in-frame ones, with some missing. The data show approximately 150,000 clones, around nine tenths seen once. Source material: peripheral blood. These receptors came from a woman aged 45-65 years with active or convalescent COVID-19.

This chain connects TRBV7-2 to TRBJ1-2, with TRBD1 matching 10 bases. Trimming took 6 bases from V and 8 from J; bases not matched to a gene: 6. The CDR3 length is 13 residues. Germline V gene sequence: CDR1 SGHTA, CDR2 FQGNSA. As DNA, the CDR3 is TGTGCCAGCAGTTCCGGGACAGGGGTAGGCTACACCTTC. As protein: CASSSGTGVGYTF.

The genes are TRBV5-5 and TRBJ2-4, with 8 bases lining up with TRBD1. This CDR3 has 15 residues. Germline CDR1 reads SGHKS; CDR2 reads YYEKEE (reference sequence). After removal of 3 bases from V and 4 bases from J, the junction contained 6 bases not matched to a gene. The CDR3, as DNA: TGTGCCAGCAGCTCACCGGGACAGGCGAAAAACATTCAGTACTTC. Translation gives CASSSPGQAKNIQYF.

The J gene is TRBJ2-2, the V gene TRBV11-2; 7 bases map to TRBD1. Germline CDR1 SGHAT, CDR2 FQNNGV. V lost 3 bases, J lost 8 bases, and 6 bases stayed unmatched. This CDR3 is 14 amino acids long. The CDR3: CASSLTGSAGELFF. The DNA for the CDR3 is TGTGCCAGCAGCTTGACAGGGAGCGCGGGGGAGCTGTTTTTT.

The rearrangement joins TRBV20-1 to TRBJ2-7, with 11 bases aligning to TRBD2. CDR1 and CDR2 (germline): DFQATT, SNEGSKA (reference sequence). V lost 3 bases and J lost 5; bases outside the gene matches: 3. This CDR3 has 13 residues. The CDR3 DNA reads TGCAGTGCTAGTGGGACTAGCGGAGACGAGCAGTACTTC. Translating it yields CSASGTSGDEQYF.

V is TRBV7-3 and J is TRBJ2-1; maybe TRBD1 (5 bases). V shed 5 bases and J shed 10 bases, with 18 bases lying between them. From germline, CDR1 is SGHTA and CDR2 FQGTGA. The CDR3 has 14 amino acids. The CDR3 region has the DNA TGTGCCAGCAGCCCCCTGCCCACCCCAGGGGAGCAGTTCTTC. Its translation: CASSPLPTPGEQFF.

This chain links TRBV7-2 with TRBJ2-5, with 7 bases identical to TRBD1. Germline V gives CDR1 SGHTA, CDR2 FQGNSA. V shed 5 bases, J shed 7 bases, and the junction held 10 bases outside the gene matches. CDR3 length: 14 amino acids. CDR3: CASSVGTAAGTQYF. CDR3 DNA sequence: TGTGCCAGCAGCGTTGGGACAGCTGCGGGGACCCAGTACTTC.

This rearrangement joins TRBV6-5 to TRBJ2-1, with 10 bases identical to TRBD2. Germline-derived CDR1 and CDR2 are MNHEY and SVGAGI. Trimming took 6 bases from V and 12 from J; bases not matched to a gene: 11. This CDR3 spans 14 amino acids. CDR3 sequence: CASRKLAGAGLQFF. The CDR3 DNA sequence: TGTGCCAGCAGAAAGCTAGCGGGGGCCGGTTTGCAGTTCTTC.

The gene calls are TRBV28 and TRBJ2-3, with D tentatively TRBD2 (6 bases). Trimming removed 3 bases at V and 1 base at J, with 11 bases between. The CDR3 covers 15 residues. Germline V gives CDR1 MDHEN, CDR2 SYDVKM. In DNA form, the CDR3 reads TGTGCCAGCAGTTTGGGGGGATCGGGCACAGATACGCAGTATTTT. Amino acids: CASSLGGSGTDTQYF.

This chain links TRBV15 with TRBJ1-1; tentative D call: TRBD1 (6 bases). Trimming removed 1 base from V and 4 bases from J, with 10 bases in between. Germline CDR1 and CDR2: LNHNV and YYDKDF (reference sequence). This CDR3 is 14 amino acids long. As DNA, the CDR3 is TGTGCCACCAGCAGAGGCCCCAGGGGCACTGAAGCTTTCTTT. It translates to CATSRGPRGTEAFF.

The chain links TRBV11-1 to TRBJ2-7; 7 bases map to TRBD2. Germline V gene data show CDR1 as SGHAT and CDR2 as FQDESV (reference sequence). The CDR3 length is 14 residues. The ends lost 1 base at V and 1 base at J; junction bases unmatched: 1. The CDR3 sequence: CASSLVRGSYEQYF. Written as DNA, the CDR3 is TGTGCCAGCAGCTTAGTGCGGGGGTCCTACGAGCAGTACTTC.

The chain employs TRBV7-3 and TRBJ2-5; 8 bases align to TRBD2. Germline V gene data show CDR1 as SGHTA and CDR2 as FQGTGA. The CDR3 is 16 residues long. With 5 bases clipped from V and 7 bases from J, the junction kept 15 bases outside the gene matches. CDR3 residues: CASSHPPGGAYGTQYF. The DNA of the CDR3 is TGTGCCAGCAGCCACCCCCCGGGGGGGGCATATGGGACCCAGTACTTC.

This clone was seen a single time. The chain recombines TRBV12-3 or TRBV12-4 with TRBJ1-2; no reliable D call. The CDR3 consists of 13 residues. V was pared by 3 bases and J by 6 bases, with 11 bases between. The DNA of the CDR3 is TGTGCCAGCAGTTTTAAGGGAGGAAATGGCTACACCTTC. Translation gives CASSFKGGNGYTF.

The CDR3 nucleotides read TGTGCCAGCAGTTTATCGTCGACAGCGAACACCGGGGAGCTGTTTTTT. Its protein product is CASSLSSTANTGELFF. The chain employs TRBV27 and TRBJ2-2; weak D call: TRBD1 (5 bases). In germline, CDR1 is MNHEY, CDR2 SMNVEV (reference sequence). This CDR3 has 16 residues. Trimming cost V 0 bases and J 0 bases, with 8 bases left between them.

J is TRBJ1-1 and V is TRBV6-4; TRBD1 agrees at 9 bases. The CDR3 length is 14 residues. Germline CDR1 reads MRHNA; CDR2 reads SNTAGT. Trimming at V came to 9 bases and at J to 1 base, leaving 6 bases not matched to a gene. This chain's CDR3 is CASLGTGRNTEAFF. In DNA, the CDR3 is TGTGCCAGTCTTGGGACAGGGAGGAACACTGAAGCTTTCTTT.

The chain combines TRBV2 with TRBJ1-4; D call uncertain. This CDR3 is built from 14 residues. The germline V gene encodes CDR1 SNHLY and CDR2 FYNNEI. The ends were cut back, 4 bases at V and 3 bases at J, with 9 bases in the middle. The CDR3 sequence is CASSVRRSNEKLFF. The CDR3 coding sequence is TGTGCCAGCAGTGTTCGTCGGTCTAATGAAAAACTGTTTTTT.

The chain has TRBV9 and TRBJ2-3; 14 positions agree with TRBD2. J gave up 0 bases and V 3 bases, and 12 bases lay outside the gene matches. The germline CDR1 and CDR2 sequences are SGDLS and YYNGEE. The CDR3 covers 20 residues. CDR3 loop: CASSGNPGLAGELSTDTQYF. CDR3 sequence (DNA): TGTGCCAGCAGCGGAAATCCGGGACTAGCGGGAGAACTTAGCACAGATACGCAGTATTTT.

In its sample, this clone was seen once. This rearrangement joins TRBV7-6 to TRBJ1-3; 8 positions agree with TRBD1. Unmatched junction bases numbered 11, after V lost 8 bases and J lost 2 bases. This CDR3 comprises 16 residues. Germline V lookup: CDR1 SGHVS, CDR2 FNYEAQ. CDR3: CASRSITTGAGNTIYF. CDR3 DNA sequence: TGTGCCAGCCGCAGTATTACGACAGGGGCTGGAAACACCATATATTTT. The whole variable domain, filled in from reference TRBV7-6 and TRBJ1-3, reads GAGVSQSPRYKVTKRGQDVALRCDPISGHVSLYWYRQALGQGPEFLTYFNYEAQQDKSGLPNDRFSAERPEGSISTLTIQRTEQRDSAMYRCASRSITTGAGNTIYFGEGSWLTVV.

The chain is built from TRBV7-9 and TRBJ2-2; unclear D gene. This CDR3 is built from 14 residues. V lost 3 bases, J lost 1 base, and 6 bases lay in between. Germline V CDR1 and CDR2: SEHNR, FQNEAQ (reference sequence). The CDR3 protein is CASSFKRNTGELFF. The CDR3 DNA follows: TGTGCCAGCAGCTTTAAGCGGAACACCGGGGAGCTGTTTTTT.

The rearrangement links TRBV12-3 or TRBV12-4 to TRBJ1-2, with 7 bases identical to TRBD1. The CDR3 has 13 residues. The trim removed 6 bases at V and 5 bases at J, leaving 6 bases unmatched. This CDR3 is CASSTGVGYGYTF. The CDR3 nucleotides read TGTGCCAGCAGCACAGGGGTGGGGTATGGCTACACCTTC.

V usage is TRBV3-1 (or the pseudogene TRBV3-2) and J usage is TRBJ2-2; D gene uncertain. The CDR3 consists of 15 residues. Looked up from germline, CDR1 is LGHDT and CDR2 is YNNKEL (reference sequence). Deletions cut 1 base from V and 5 bases from J, with 11 bases between. In DNA, the CDR3 is TGTGCCAGCAGCCAAGGCCAGCCGCGGACCGGGGAGCTGTTTTTT. This translates into CASSQGQPRTGELFF.

The chain couples TRBV5-5 to TRBJ2-7, with TRBD1 matching 8 bases. CDR1 is SGHKS, CDR2 YYEKEE, per germline (reference sequence). The CDR3 is 15 amino acids. The J segment lost 3 bases and the V segment lost 1 base, leaving 6 bases of the junction unmatched. CDR3 nucleotide sequence: TGTGCCAGCAGCTTGCAAGGACAGGGTGTCTACGAGCAGTACTTC. Protein sequence: CASSLQGQGVYEQYF.

This clone appeared a single time. The rearrangement links TRBV24-1 to TRBJ2-1, with TRBD2 identical over 7 bases. Losses at the gene ends were 9 bases for V and 8 bases for J; bases not matched to a gene: 12. Germline values: CDR1 KGHDR, CDR2 SFDVKD. The CDR3 covers 14 residues. This CDR3 reads CATEPAGSPYEQFF. The DNA of the CDR3 is TGTGCCACCGAGCCAGCGGGATCCCCTTATGAGCAGTTCTTC.